The rows below give T cell receptor beta chains drawn from one sample of a study of blood T cells in healthy people across ages. A single record per CDR3 protein comes from TCRdb applying MiXCR to the 5' RACE reads. The sample yields around 1.7 million distinct CDR3 sequences, 28% seen once. Sequencing was carried out using blood. These receptors were collected from a woman aged 25 to 39 in good health. Each CDR3 is given with its conserved first and last residue.

CAISSPGSNTDTQYF TRBJ2-3 TRBV10-3
CASSSGGTSGLDTYEQYF TRBJ2-7 TRBV7-9
CASSEQGLATNEKLFF TRBJ1-4 TRBV2
CSAVLAGGSDTQYF TRBJ2-3 TRBV20-1
CASGGLAGADTQYF TRBJ2-3 TRBV7-6
CASSPEAGGNTGELFF TRBJ2-2 TRBV2
CASSLSGHSNTEAFF TRBJ1-1 TRBV5-1
CATSRHFSGNYGYTF TRBJ1-2 TRBV15
CASSDGTGGEFGAFF TRBJ1-1 TRBV9
CASSEAGPEAPQHF TRBJ1-5 TRBV2
CATGSGQGVRDEQYF TRBJ2-4 TRBV10-1
CASSEPGGTEAFF TRBJ1-1 TRBV25-1
CASSSGVRHEQYF TRBJ2-7 TRBV6-5
CAIRDHSYNEQYF - TRBV15
CASSSFVRSTGHNEQFF TRBJ2-1 TRBV11-2
CASSEASGGYNEQFF TRBJ2-1 TRBV10-1
CSVVLAGYTDTQYF TRBJ2-3 TRBV29-1
CSARLPGTQSYEQYF TRBJ2-7 TRBV20-1
CSADPPFIQETQYF TRBJ2-5 TRBV20-1
CASSDLGRADDGNTIYF TRBJ1-3 TRBV2
CATSVTGGAYNEQFF TRBJ2-1 TRBV24-1
CASSNGMNTEAFF TRBJ1-1 TRBV19
CAISEGELSSYEQYF TRBJ2-7 TRBV10-3
CASSPAGSYGYTF TRBJ1-2 TRBV18
CSARDPRTGQSNEQFF TRBJ2-1 TRBV20-1
CASSSRQKQETQYF TRBJ2-5 TRBV3-1
CAISEGGDTDTQYF TRBJ2-3 TRBV10-3
CASSLVLAGSRKQFF TRBJ2-1 TRBV11-2
CASSFDSNWDTDTQYF TRBJ2-3 TRBV7-2
CASSSRTGDYGYTF TRBJ1-2 TRBV12-3/TRBV12-4
CASSFLSDIGTEAFF TRBJ1-1 TRBV5-1
CSVALGGQKETQYF TRBJ2-5 TRBV29-1
CASSDLAGTNTGELFF TRBJ2-2 TRBV2
CASSSDQISYDEQFF TRBJ2-1 TRBV10-1
CASSLLYTDTQYF TRBJ2-3 TRBV28
CASSFRSRGLAGVRSTDTQYF TRBJ2-3 TRBV11-1
CASSSPLGYGDEKLFF TRBJ1-4 TRBV7-2
CASSEAGRRDYGQYF TRBJ2-4 TRBV2
CASSLAADQIYEQYF TRBJ2-7 TRBV5-1
CASSQARPGGRETQYF TRBJ2-5 TRBV14
CATRDTRASNQPQHF TRBJ1-5 TRBV7-9
CASSATRARFSGGANVLTF TRBJ2-6 TRBV6-4
CASSSLAGGPNEQYF TRBJ2-7 TRBV11-2
CASSLPRDRDRGCGYTF TRBJ1-2 TRBV7-7
CASGILAGIGETQYF TRBJ2-5 TRBV5-1
CASSLSGGVYDTQYF TRBJ2-3 TRBV11-2
CASSFARKGHGYTF TRBJ1-2 TRBV7-9
CASSLGRDSGYTF TRBJ1-2 TRBV28
CSARGAGEEQFF TRBJ2-1 TRBV20-1
CASRAEPYNEQFF TRBJ2-1 TRBV12-3/TRBV12-4
CASSESRAGDQKLFF TRBJ1-4 TRBV6-1
CASSLNSNTGEPFF TRBJ2-2 TRBV5-4
CASSYPGPDTQYF TRBJ2-3 TRBV7-2
CASSQGGTFYNEQFF TRBJ2-1 TRBV11-3
CASSLFTPGTGFSTQYF TRBJ2-3 TRBV27